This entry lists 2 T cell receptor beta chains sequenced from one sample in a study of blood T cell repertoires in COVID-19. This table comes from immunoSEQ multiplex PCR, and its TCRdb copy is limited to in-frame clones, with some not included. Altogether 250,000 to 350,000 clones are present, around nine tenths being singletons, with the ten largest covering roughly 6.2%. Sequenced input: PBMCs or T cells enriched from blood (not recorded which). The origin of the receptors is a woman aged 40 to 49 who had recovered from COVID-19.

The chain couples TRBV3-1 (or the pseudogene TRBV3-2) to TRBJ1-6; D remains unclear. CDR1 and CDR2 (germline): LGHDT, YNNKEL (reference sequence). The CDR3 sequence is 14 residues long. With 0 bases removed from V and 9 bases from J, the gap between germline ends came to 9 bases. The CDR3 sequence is CASSQDSIRSPLHF. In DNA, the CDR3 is TGTGCCAGCAGCCAAGACAGTATTCGTTCACCCCTCCACTTT.

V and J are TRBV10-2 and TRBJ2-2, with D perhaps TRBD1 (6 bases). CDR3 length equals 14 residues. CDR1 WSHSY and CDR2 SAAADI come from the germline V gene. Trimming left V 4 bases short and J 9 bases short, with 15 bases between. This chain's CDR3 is CASSVNGRGRELFF. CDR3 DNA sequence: TGCGCCAGCAGTGTGAACGGAAGGGGGAGGGAGCTGTTTTTT.